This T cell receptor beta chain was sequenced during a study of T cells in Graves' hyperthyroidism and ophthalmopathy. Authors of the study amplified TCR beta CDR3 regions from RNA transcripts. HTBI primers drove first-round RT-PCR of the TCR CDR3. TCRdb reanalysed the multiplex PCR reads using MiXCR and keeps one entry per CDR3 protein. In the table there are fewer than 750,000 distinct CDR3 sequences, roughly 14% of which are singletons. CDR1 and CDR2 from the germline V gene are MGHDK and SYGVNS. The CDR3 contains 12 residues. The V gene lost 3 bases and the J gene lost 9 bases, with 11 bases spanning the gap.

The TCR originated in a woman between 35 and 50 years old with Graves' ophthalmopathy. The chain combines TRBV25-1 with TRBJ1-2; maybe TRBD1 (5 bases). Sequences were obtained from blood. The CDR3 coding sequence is TGTGCCAGCAGTGAGAGTACAGGAAGCTACACCTTC. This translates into CASSESTGSYTF.